Shown below are 30 T cell receptor beta chains from a single sample sequenced in a study of blood T cell repertoires in COVID-19. TCRdb keeps only in-frame clones here, not all; method: immunoSEQ multiplex PCR. Of fewer than 110,000 clones listed, 70% to 90% were seen once; the top ten hold 3% to 3.5%. Sequencing used peripheral blood. The receptors were sampled from a man aged 50 to 59 in a cohort sampled during active COVID-19.

The V and J genes are TRBV6-4 and TRBJ1-6, with D maybe TRBD1 (6 bases). The CDR3 spans 15 residues. V gave up 3 bases and J gave up 8 bases, with 14 bases separating them. The germline CDR1 and CDR2 sequences are MRHNA and SNTAGT. The CDR3 here is CASSESFKGDSPLHF. The DNA for the CDR3 is TGTGCCAGCAGTGAATCCTTTAAGGGGGATTCACCCCTCCACTTT.

V and J are TRBV19 and TRBJ2-5, with D possibly TRBD1 on 5 matching bases. The V gene's germline CDR1 is LNHDA and CDR2 SQIVND (reference sequence). Trimming stripped 4 bases from V and 2 bases from J, with 8 bases between. The CDR3 covers 13 residues. CDR3 sequence: CASSRGTQETQYF. The CDR3 DNA reads TGTGCCAGTAGTAGGGGCACACAAGAGACCCAGTACTTC. Combining the CDR3 with reference TRBV19 and TRBJ2-5 gives the whole variable domain DGGITQSPKYLFRKEGQNVTLSCEQNLNHDAMYWYRQDPGQGLRLIYYSQIVNDFQKGDIAEGYSVSREKKESFPLTVTSAQKNPTAFYLCASSRGTQETQYFGPGTRLLVL.

This clone was seen a few times. The chain recombines TRBV24-1 with TRBJ1-5; D perhaps matches TRBD1 (6 bases). This CDR3 comprises 14 residues. The V and J ends lost 5 bases and 6 bases respectively, with 13 bases between them. The germline gives CDR1 KGHDR, CDR2 SFDVKD. CDR3 nucleotide sequence: TGTGCCACCAGTGCCGGGGGGGCAGGTCAGCCCCAGCATTTT. As protein: CATSAGGAGQPQHF.

The chain carries TRBV7-9 and TRBJ1-1, with 7 bases fitting TRBD1. V lost 5 bases, J lost 4 bases, and 10 bases stayed unmatched. Germline V lookup: CDR1 SEHNR, CDR2 FQNEAQ (reference sequence). The CDR3 has 15 amino acids. Here the CDR3 reads CASSPRGQRGTEAFF. The CDR3 bases are TGTGCCAGCAGCCCCCGGGGACAGCGAGGCACTGAAGCTTTCTTT.

The J gene is TRBJ2-2, the V gene TRBV29-1; TRBD2 is a possible D gene (5 bases). The CDR3 covers 12 residues. CDR1 and CDR2 from the germline V gene are SQVTM and ANQGSEA. V lost 7 bases, J lost 3 bases, and 9 bases lay in between. CDR3 sequence: CSGRGYTGELFF. The CDR3 nucleotides read TGCAGCGGGAGAGGGTACACCGGGGAGCTGTTTTTT.

The CDR3 loop reads CASREQGAGANVLTF. The DNA of the CDR3 is TGTGCCAGCAGGGAACAGGGGGCTGGGGCCAACGTCCTGACTTTC. The chain is built from TRBV6-6 and TRBJ2-6; TRBD1 matches 8 bases. Trimming at V came to 6 bases and at J to 2 bases, leaving 3 bases not matched to a gene. Germline-derived CDR1 and CDR2 are MNHNY and SVGAGI (reference sequence). The CDR3 consists of 15 residues.

The chain joins TRBV4-3 to TRBJ2-3; 15 nucleotides align to TRBD2. The CDR3 sequence is 16 residues long. V was pared by 3 bases and J by 5 bases, with 3 bases of the junction left unmatched. The germline V gene has CDR1 LGHNA and CDR2 YSLEER. This chain's CDR3 is CASSHLGLAGGDTQYF. CDR3 DNA sequence: TGCGCCAGCAGCCACCTGGGACTAGCGGGGGGAGATACGCAGTATTTT.

The J gene is TRBJ1-2, the V gene TRBV5-6; 10 bases fit TRBD1. The CDR3 spans 16 residues. The junction had 9 bases not matched to a gene; V was cut back by 0 bases and J by 7 bases. Germline V lookup: CDR1 SGHDT, CDR2 YYEEEE. The CDR3 reads CASSLGQGAYSGGYTF. The CDR3 nucleotides are TGTGCCAGCAGCTTGGGACAGGGGGCTTATTCAGGTGGCTACACCTTC.

The chain combines TRBV4-2 with TRBJ1-5; a possible D gene is TRBD1 (6 bases). This CDR3 spans 16 amino acids. The V gene lost 0 bases and the J gene lost 7 bases, with 16 bases spanning the gap. Germline lookup yields CDR1 LGHNA and CDR2 YNFKEQ. The CDR3 here is CASSQDPISRGQPQHF. The DNA of the CDR3 is TGTGCCAGCAGCCAAGATCCTATTTCCAGGGGCCAGCCCCAGCATTTT.

This clone was counted a single time. The chain's CDR3 is CASSWTGRGYEQYF. The CDR3 region has the DNA TGTGCCAGCAGCTGGACAGGAAGGGGCTACGAGCAGTACTTC. V and J are TRBV7-8 and TRBJ2-7, with 7 bases identical to TRBD1. The CDR3 has 14 residues. CDR1 and CDR2 (germline): SGHVS, FQNEAQ. Trimming removed 4 bases from V and 3 bases from J; junction bases left unmatched: 6.

The chain recombines TRBV16 with TRBJ1-2; 9 bases line up with TRBD1. Germline V gene data show CDR1 as KGHSY and CDR2 as FQNENV. V gave up 5 bases and J gave up 8 bases; unmatched junction bases: 9. The length of the CDR3 is 14 residues. The chain's CDR3 is CASSARQGVGGYTF. The CDR3 bases are TGTGCCAGCAGCGCCAGACAGGGGGTCGGCGGCTACACCTTC. The complete variable domain, with remaining parts taken from reference TRBV16 and TRBJ1-2, reads GEEVAQTPKHLVRGEGQKAKLYCAPIKGHSYVFWYQQVLKNEFKFLISFQNENVFDETGMPKERFSAKCLPNSPCSLEIQATKLEDSAVYFCASSARQGVGGYTFGSGTRLTVV.

This sequence joins TRBV5-1 and TRBJ2-6; 9 positions match TRBD1. With 3 bases clipped from V and 0 bases from J, the junction kept 4 bases outside the gene matches. The CDR3 spans 17 residues. Germline CDR1 and CDR2: SGHRS and YFSETQ. The CDR3 loop is CASSWGQGNSGANVLTF. As DNA, the CDR3 is TGCGCCAGCAGCTGGGGACAGGGAAACTCTGGGGCCAACGTCCTGACTTTC. Full variable domain (outside the CDR3, taken from reference TRBV5-1 and TRBJ2-6): KAGVTQTPRYLIKTRGQQVTLSCSPISGHRSVSWYQQTPGQGLQFLFEYFSETQRNKGNFPGRFSGRQFSNSRSEMNVSTLELGDSALYLCASSWGQGNSGANVLTFGAGSRLTVL.

The V call is TRBV27, the J call TRBJ2-1; D gene ambiguous. Germline CDR1 reads MNHEY; CDR2 reads SMNVEV (reference sequence). Trimming cost V 2 bases and J 5 bases, with 4 bases left between them. The CDR3 loop spans 12 amino acids. The CDR3 sequence is CASSLPNNEQFF. CDR3 nucleotides: TGTGCCAGCAGTTTACCCAACAATGAGCAGTTCTTC.

The chain employs TRBV7-2 and TRBJ2-7, with D maybe TRBD1 (6 bases). Between the trimmed V and J ends, which lost 5 bases and 3 bases, there was a span of 14 bases. Germline CDR1 SGHTA, CDR2 FQGNSA. The length of the CDR3 is 14 residues. CDR3 region: CASSRSTGNYEQYF. CDR3 sequence (DNA): TGTGCCAGCAGCAGATCAACAGGGAACTACGAGCAGTACTTC. Full variable domain (remainder filled in from reference TRBV7-2 and TRBJ2-7): GAGVSQSPSNKVTEKGKDVELRCDPISGHTALYWYRQSLGQGLEFLIYFQGNSAPDKSGLPSDRFSAERTGGSVSTLTIQRTQQEDSAVYLCASSRSTGNYEQYFGPGTRLTVT.

The chain joins TRBV5-1 to TRBJ1-2, with unresolved D. The CDR3 is made up of 16 amino acids. The germline V gene encodes CDR1 SGHRS and CDR2 YFSETQ. V dropped 1 base and J dropped 8 bases, with 21 bases sitting between them. The DNA of the CDR3 is TGCGCCAGCAGCTTGATGTCGACAAGCCCAAATCGAGGCTACACCTTC. Amino acid sequence: CASSLMSTSPNRGYTF.

The chain links TRBV28 to TRBJ1-5; the match to TRBD1 covers 8 bases. Germline V gene lookup returns CDR1 MDHEN and CDR2 SYDVKM. With V trimmed by 5 bases and J by 2 bases, 5 bases remained unmatched. The CDR3 contains 15 residues. Written as DNA, the CDR3 is TGTGCCAGCAGTGCGGGACAGGCAGGCAATCAGCCCCAGCATTTT. It yields the protein CASSAGQAGNQPQHF.

The CDR3 is CASKRDSSTDTQYF. In DNA, the CDR3 is TGTGCCAGCAAACGGGACAGCAGCACAGATACGCAGTATTTT. The chain employs TRBV18 and TRBJ2-3; 7 bases map to TRBD1. The V gene's germline CDR1 is KGHSH and CDR2 LQKENI. The length of the CDR3 is 14 residues. The trim removed 8 bases at V and 0 bases at J, leaving 5 bases unmatched. Using reference TRBV18 and TRBJ2-3 for the parts outside the CDR3, the full variable domain is NAGVMQNPRHLVRRRGQEARLRCSPMKGHSHVYWYRQLPEEGLKFMVYLQKENIIDESGMPKERFSAEFPKEGPSILRIQQVVRGDSAAYFCASKRDSSTDTQYFGPGTRLTVL.

This sequence joins TRBV5-6 and TRBJ2-7, with 10 bases aligning to TRBD2. The germline V gene encodes CDR1 SGHDT and CDR2 YYEEEE. The CDR3 is made up of 15 amino acids. V shed 3 bases, J shed 2 bases, and the junction held 5 bases outside the gene matches. Here the CDR3 DNA reads TGTGCCAGCAGCTCCAATGGACTAGCGGCCTACGAGCAGTACTTC. Protein sequence: CASSSNGLAAYEQYF.

This chain joins TRBV7-7 and TRBJ2-2; D ambiguous. The ends were cut back, 5 bases at V and 10 bases at J, with 14 bases in the middle. The V gene's germline CDR1 is SSHAT and CDR2 FNYEAQ (reference sequence). The CDR3 runs 13 residues. The DNA of the CDR3 is TGTGCCAGCAGCCAAAGTCGTCAGTCGGAGCTGTTTTTT. Translating it yields CASSQSRQSELFF.

This clone was observed a handful of times. V usage is TRBV13 and J usage is TRBJ2-2; no clear D gene. Germline-derived CDR1 and CDR2 are PRHDT and FYEKMQ (reference sequence). V gave up 2 bases and J gave up 1 base, with 2 bases separating them. The CDR3 is 13 amino acids. CDR3 sequence reads: CASSLQNTGELFF. In DNA form, the CDR3 reads TGTGCCAGCAGCTTACAGAACACCGGGGAGCTGTTTTTT.

This clone came up a few times. This sequence joins TRBV11-2 and TRBJ1-2; possible D gene TRBD1, 5 bases. The germline gives CDR1 SGHAT, CDR2 FQNNGV. There are 12 residues in the CDR3. V lost 2 bases and J 4 bases, leaving 5 bases between the germline ends. In nucleotides, the CDR3 is TGTGCCAGCAGCTTACAGGGCTATGGCTACACCTTC. It yields the protein CASSLQGYGYTF.

The rearrangement uses TRBV5-1 and TRBJ2-2; a possible D gene is TRBD1 (6 bases). V lost 3 bases to trimming and J lost 2 bases, with 11 bases between them. The CDR3 length is 15 residues. Germline-derived CDR1 and CDR2 are SGHRS and YFSETQ. The CDR3 loop is CASSSRGPNTGELFF. In DNA form, the CDR3 reads TGCGCCAGCAGCTCCAGGGGACCTAACACCGGGGAGCTGTTTTTT.

The chain is built from TRBV7-9 and TRBJ2-5; possibly TRBD1 for D (5 bases). Looked up from germline, CDR1 is SEHNR and CDR2 is FQNEAQ (reference sequence). V shed 4 bases and J shed 5 bases, with 14 bases lying between them. The CDR3 has 14 residues. CDR3 bases: TGTGCCAGCAGCTCAGGGCAGGGCTGGGAGACCCAGTACTTC. Encoded protein: CASSSGQGWETQYF.

This rearrangement joins TRBV5-4 to TRBJ2-5; 9 bases map to TRBD1. CDR3 length: 16 residues. The junction had 7 bases not matched to a gene; V was cut back by 4 bases and J by 0 bases. Per germline, CDR1 SGHNT and CDR2 YYREEE (reference sequence). This chain's CDR3 is CASSNAGQGYQETQYF. The CDR3 coding sequence is TGTGCCAGCAGCAACGCTGGACAGGGGTACCAAGAGACCCAGTACTTC.

The chain uses TRBV5-1 and TRBJ2-3, with D maybe TRBD2 (6 bases). The CDR3 consists of 14 residues. Trimming shortened V by 0 bases and J by 2 bases, and 7 bases separated the two germline ends. Germline CDR1 is SGHRS and CDR2 is YFSETQ. The CDR3 DNA sequence: TGCGCCAGCAGCTTGGGGACTAACACAGATACGCAGTATTTT. Protein product: CASSLGTNTDTQYF.

This chain links TRBV6-2 or TRBV6-3 with TRBJ2-2; D remains ambiguous. The germline V and J ends were trimmed by 0 bases and 3 bases, with 5 bases remaining between them. CDR1 is MNHEY, CDR2 SVGEGT, per germline. This CDR3 has 14 residues. The chain's CDR3 is CASSYSGDTGELFF. In DNA form, the CDR3 reads TGTGCCAGCAGTTACTCTGGAGACACCGGGGAGCTGTTTTTT.

The rearrangement links TRBV11-2 to TRBJ1-6; D possibly corresponds to TRBD1 (5 bases). With 4 bases removed from V and 7 bases from J, the gap between germline ends came to 11 bases. Germline-derived CDR1 and CDR2 are SGHAT and FQNNGV. The CDR3 length is 14 residues. CDR3 in amino acids: CASSSGGRNSPLHF. The CDR3 bases are TGTGCCAGCAGCTCCGGGGGTAGGAATTCACCCCTCCACTTT.

This clone has more than one count but fewer than ten. The CDR3, as DNA: TGCGCCAGCAGCCAGGGACACCTACTCACAGATACGCAGTATTTT. Residues: CASSQGHLLTDTQYF. The chain couples TRBV5-1 to TRBJ2-3, with TRBD1 as a possible D gene (6 bases). Trimming shortened V by 4 bases and J by 2 bases, and 14 bases separated the two germline ends. Germline V gives CDR1 SGHRS, CDR2 YFSETQ. The CDR3 spans 15 residues.

The chain employs TRBV18 and TRBJ1-1, with 8 bases lining up with TRBD1. CDR3 length equals 16 residues. The germline V gene has CDR1 KGHSH and CDR2 LQKENI. After removal of 2 bases from V and 0 bases from J, the junction contained 5 bases not matched to a gene. CDR3 coding DNA: TGTGCCAGCTCACCAGACAGGGGTATGGTGAACACTGAAGCTTTCTTT. Residues: CASSPDRGMVNTEAFF.

The V and J genes are TRBV7-2 and TRBJ1-1; TRBD1 aligns across 7 bases. The CDR3 is 14 amino acids. Germline CDR1 is SGHTA and CDR2 is FQGNSA. The trim removed 5 bases at V and 1 base at J, leaving 4 bases unmatched. CDR3 protein: CASSADRENTEAFF. The CDR3 nucleotides read TGTGCCAGCAGCGCCGACAGGGAGAACACTGAAGCTTTCTTT.